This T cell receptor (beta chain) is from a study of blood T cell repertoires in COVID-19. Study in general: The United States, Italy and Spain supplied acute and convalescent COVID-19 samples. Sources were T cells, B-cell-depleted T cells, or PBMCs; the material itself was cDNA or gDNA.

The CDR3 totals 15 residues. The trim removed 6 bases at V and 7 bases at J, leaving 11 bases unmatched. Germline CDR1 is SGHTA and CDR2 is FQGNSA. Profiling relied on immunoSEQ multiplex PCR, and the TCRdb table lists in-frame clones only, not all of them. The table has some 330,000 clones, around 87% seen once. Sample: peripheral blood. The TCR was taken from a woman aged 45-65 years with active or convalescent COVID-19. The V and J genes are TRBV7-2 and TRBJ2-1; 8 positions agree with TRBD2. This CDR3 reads CASSSLAGTGNEQFF. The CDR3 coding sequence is TGTGCCAGCAGTAGCTTAGCGGGAACCGGGAATGAGCAGTTCTTC.